The 4 T cell receptor beta chains reported below all come from one sample, sequenced in a study of human T cells and chemical hapten exposure. Regarding time point: pre-sensitization, week 0. Treatment given: therapeutic diphenylcyclopropenone sensitization with weekly scalp DPC. TCRdb independently ran MiXCR on the RACE reads; one entry per CDR3 protein. Of under 45,000 distinct CDR3 sequences in the sample, over 9.5% were seen once. Sequenced material: whole blood, taken in connection with sensitization to the hapten diphenylcyclopropenone (DPC). The receptors derive from a man aged 25-45 years with alopecia areata. Some clones in this sample may be carry-over from other donors' samples.

This clonotype was detected many times. The rearrangement uses TRBV5-1 and TRBJ2-5, with 7 positions matching TRBD1. V gave up 3 bases and J gave up 1 base; unmatched junction bases: 6. This CDR3 has 15 residues. CDR1 SGHRS and CDR2 YFSETQ come from the germline V gene. Written as DNA, the CDR3 is TGCGCCAGCAGCTCGGACAGGAGAGTCCAAGAGACCCAGTACTTC. This codes for CASSSDRRVQETQYF.

This clonotype has just a few counts. The chain has TRBV19 and TRBJ2-6; D call uncertain. V shed 0 bases and J shed 2 bases, with 8 bases lying between them. Looked up from germline, CDR1 is LNHDA and CDR2 is SQIVND (reference sequence). The CDR3 spans 16 residues. The DNA of the CDR3 is TGTGCCAGTAGTATAGATTCGGCTACTGGGGCCAACGTCCTGACTTTC. It codes for CASSIDSATGANVLTF.

This clonotype has a handful of counts. V and J are TRBV25-1 and TRBJ1-1; D unresolved. The CDR3 has 14 amino acids. V was shortened by 5 bases and J by 2 bases, with 12 bases between the two germline ends. Germline loops: CDR1 MGHDK, CDR2 SYGVNS. The CDR3 nucleotides are TGTGCCAGCAGTCCCCCACCAGAAAACACTGAAGCTTTCTTT. Amino acids: CASSPPPENTEAFF.

This clonotype was picked up many times. J is TRBJ1-5 and V is TRBV5-1, with 8 bases lining up with TRBD1. This CDR3 region has 15 residues. The trim removed 4 bases at V and 1 base at J, leaving 4 bases unmatched. Germline lookup yields CDR1 SGHRS and CDR2 YFSETQ. CDR3 amino acids: CASSQTGASNQPQHF. In nucleotides, the CDR3 is TGCGCCAGCAGCCAGACAGGGGCGAGCAATCAGCCCCAGCATTTT. The whole variable domain, remainder taken from reference TRBV5-1 and TRBJ1-5, is KAGVTQTPRYLIKTRGQQVTLSCSPISGHRSVSWYQQTPGQGLQFLFEYFSETQRNKGNFPGRFSGRQFSNSRSEMNVSTLELGDSALYLCASSQTGASNQPQHFGDGTRLSIL.